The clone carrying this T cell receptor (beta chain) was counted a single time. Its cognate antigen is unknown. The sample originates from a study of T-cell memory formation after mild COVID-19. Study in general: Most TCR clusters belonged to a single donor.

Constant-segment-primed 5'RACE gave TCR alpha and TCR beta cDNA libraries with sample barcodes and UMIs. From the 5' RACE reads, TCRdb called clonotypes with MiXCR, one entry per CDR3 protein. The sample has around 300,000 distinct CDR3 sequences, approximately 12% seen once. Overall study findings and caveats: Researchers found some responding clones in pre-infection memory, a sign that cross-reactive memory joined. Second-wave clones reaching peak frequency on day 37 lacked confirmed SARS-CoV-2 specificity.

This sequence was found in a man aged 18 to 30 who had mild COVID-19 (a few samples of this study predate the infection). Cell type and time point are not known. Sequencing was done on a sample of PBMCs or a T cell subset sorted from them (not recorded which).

The CDR3 loop reads CASSQGLAGGRVYTQYF. Written as DNA, the CDR3 is TGTGCCAGCAGCCAAGGACTAGCGGGGGGTAGGGTATATACGCAGTATTTT. This chain uses TRBV4-2 with TRBJ2-3; TRBD2 matches 13 bases. Germline CDR1 is LGHNA and CDR2 is YNFKEQ. After removal of 1 base from V and 7 bases from J, the junction contained 8 bases not matched to a gene. This CDR3 is 17 amino acids long.